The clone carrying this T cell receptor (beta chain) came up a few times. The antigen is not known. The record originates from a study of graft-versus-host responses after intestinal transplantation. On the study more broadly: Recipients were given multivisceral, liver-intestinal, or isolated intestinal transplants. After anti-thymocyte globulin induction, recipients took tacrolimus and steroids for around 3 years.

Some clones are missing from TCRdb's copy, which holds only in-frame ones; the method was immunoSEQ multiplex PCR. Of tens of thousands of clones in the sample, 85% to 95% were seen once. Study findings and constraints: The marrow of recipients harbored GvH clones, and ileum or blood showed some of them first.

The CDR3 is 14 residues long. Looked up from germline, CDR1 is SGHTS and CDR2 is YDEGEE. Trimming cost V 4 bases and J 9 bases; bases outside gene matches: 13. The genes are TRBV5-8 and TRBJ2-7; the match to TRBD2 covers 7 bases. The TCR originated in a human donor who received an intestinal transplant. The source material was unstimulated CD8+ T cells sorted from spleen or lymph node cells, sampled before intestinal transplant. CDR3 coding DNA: TGTGCCAGCAGCAGGGGAGAAGGGAGGGGAGTGCAGTACTTC. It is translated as CASSRGEGRGVQYF.